This TCR beta chain was recorded in a study of blood T cell repertoires in COVID-19. Study information: Samples came from the United States, Italy and Spain, spanning acute and convalescent COVID-19. Sample material is recorded as cDNA or gDNA derived from T cells, B-cell-depleted T cells, or PBMCs.

V was pared by 2 bases and J by 2 bases, with 9 bases between. Germline assignment: CDR1 SGDLS and CDR2 YYNGEE. This CDR3 contains 14 residues. In the original workflow: Nucleated cell counts were estimated from reference gene primer amplification. The assay was immunoSEQ multiplex PCR, and TCRdb's table has in-frame clones only and misses some. The V and J calls and clone size come from that table; D and trimming were worked out from the DNA. Of roughly 290,000 clones listed, 70% to 90% were seen once; the top ten hold approximately 7.8%. The chain has TRBV9 and TRBJ2-3, with D perhaps matching TRBD1 (6 bases). The receptor comes from a woman aged 45-65 years who had recovered from COVID-19. Sequenced: peripheral blood. The CDR3 region is CASSVQGFTDTQYF. In DNA form, the CDR3 reads TGTGCCAGCAGCGTTCAGGGGTTCACAGATACGCAGTATTTT.